Given below is one T cell receptor beta chain in context. Its target is not known. The record originates from a study of early T cells in non-severe SARS-CoV-2 infection. Study context: With bulk RNA from unsorted whole blood as input, sequencing yielded unpaired chains. Study-level points and caveats: Database matching using VDJdb favored anti-spike CD8 responses, with private and CD4 specificities left missing.

This CDR3 region has 13 residues. V was pared by 1 base and J by 3 bases, with 5 bases between. The germline gives CDR1 SEHNR, CDR2 FQNEAQ (reference sequence). Unique molecular identifiers (one per individual cDNA molecule) were attached. From the 5' RACE reads, TCRdb called clonotypes with MiXCR, one entry per CDR3 protein. This table has fewer than 75,000 distinct CDR3 sequences, less than 20% appearing once. The chain is built from TRBV7-9 and TRBJ2-3; D is undetermined. The source of this sequence is an adult who was a healthcare worker with PCR-confirmed SARS-CoV-2 infection or an uninfected control (not recorded which). Specimen: whole blood, collected at baseline. The CDR3 loop is CASSLDGTDTQYF. CDR3 nucleotide sequence: TGTGCCAGCAGCTTAGACGGGACAGATACGCAGTATTTT. The whole variable domain, filled in from reference TRBV7-9 and TRBJ2-3, reads DTGVSQNPRHKITKRGQNVTFRCDPISEHNRLYWYRQTLGQGPEFLTYFQNEAQLEKSRLLSDRFSAERPKGSFSTLEIQRTEQGDSAMYLCASSLDGTDTQYFGPGTRLTVL.